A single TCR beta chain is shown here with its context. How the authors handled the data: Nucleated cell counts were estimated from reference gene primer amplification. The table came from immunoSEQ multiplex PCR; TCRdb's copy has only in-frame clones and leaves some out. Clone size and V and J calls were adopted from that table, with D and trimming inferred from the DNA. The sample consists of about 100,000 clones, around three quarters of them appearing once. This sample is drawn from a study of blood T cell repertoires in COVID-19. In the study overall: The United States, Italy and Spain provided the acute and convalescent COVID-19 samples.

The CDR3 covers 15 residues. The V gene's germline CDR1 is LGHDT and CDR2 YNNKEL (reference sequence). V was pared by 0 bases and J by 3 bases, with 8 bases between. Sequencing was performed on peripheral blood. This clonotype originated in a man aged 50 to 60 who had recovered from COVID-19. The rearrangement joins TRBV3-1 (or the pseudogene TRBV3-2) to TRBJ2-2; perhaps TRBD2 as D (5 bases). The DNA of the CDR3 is TGTGCCAGCAGCCAAGATACTAGGGACACCGGGGAGCTGTTTTTT. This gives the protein CASSQDTRDTGELFF.